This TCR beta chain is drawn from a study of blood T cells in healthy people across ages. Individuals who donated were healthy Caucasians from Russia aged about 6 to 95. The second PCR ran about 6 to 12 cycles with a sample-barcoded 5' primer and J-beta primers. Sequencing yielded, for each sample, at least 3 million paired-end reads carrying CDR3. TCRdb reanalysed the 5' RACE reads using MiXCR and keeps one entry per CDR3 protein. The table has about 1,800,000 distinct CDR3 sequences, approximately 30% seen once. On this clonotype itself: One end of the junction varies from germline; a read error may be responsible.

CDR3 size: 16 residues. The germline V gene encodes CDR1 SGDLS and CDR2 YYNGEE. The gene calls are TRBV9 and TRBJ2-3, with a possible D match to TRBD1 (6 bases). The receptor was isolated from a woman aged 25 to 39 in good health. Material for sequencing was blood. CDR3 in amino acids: CAGSTGFRGVQDTQYF. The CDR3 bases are TGTGCCGGCAGCACGGGGTTCAGGGGAGTCCAAGATACGCAGTATTTT. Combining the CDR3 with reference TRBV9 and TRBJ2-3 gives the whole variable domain DSGVTQTPKHLITATGQRVTLRCSPRSGDLSVYWYQQSLDQGLQFLIQYYNGEERAKGNILERFSAQQFPDLHSELNLSSLELGDSALYFCAGSTGFRGVQDTQYFGPGTRLTVL.